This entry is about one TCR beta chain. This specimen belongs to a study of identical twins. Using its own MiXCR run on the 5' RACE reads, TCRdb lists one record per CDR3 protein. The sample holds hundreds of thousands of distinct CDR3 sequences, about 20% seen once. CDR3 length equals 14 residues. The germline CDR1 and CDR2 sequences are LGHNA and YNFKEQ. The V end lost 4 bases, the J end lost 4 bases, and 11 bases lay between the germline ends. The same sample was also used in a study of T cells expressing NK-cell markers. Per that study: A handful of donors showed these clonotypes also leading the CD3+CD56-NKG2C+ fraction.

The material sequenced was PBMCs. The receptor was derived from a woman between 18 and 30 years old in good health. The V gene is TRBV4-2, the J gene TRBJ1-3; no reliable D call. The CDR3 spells CASSPGLPGNTIYF. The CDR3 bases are TGTGCCAGCAGCCCCGGGCTACCCGGAAACACCATATATTTT.